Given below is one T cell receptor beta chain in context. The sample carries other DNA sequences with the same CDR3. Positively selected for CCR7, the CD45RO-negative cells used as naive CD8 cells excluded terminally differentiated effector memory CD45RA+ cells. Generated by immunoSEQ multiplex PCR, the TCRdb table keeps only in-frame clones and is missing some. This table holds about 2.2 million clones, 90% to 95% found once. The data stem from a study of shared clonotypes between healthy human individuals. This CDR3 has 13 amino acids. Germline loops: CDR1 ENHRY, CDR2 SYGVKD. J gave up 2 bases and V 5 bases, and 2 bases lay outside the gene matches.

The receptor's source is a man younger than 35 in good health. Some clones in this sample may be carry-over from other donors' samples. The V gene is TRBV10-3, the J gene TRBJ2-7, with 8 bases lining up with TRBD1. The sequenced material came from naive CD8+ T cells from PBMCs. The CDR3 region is CAISPGQAYEQYF. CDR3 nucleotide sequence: TGTGCCATCAGTCCGGGACAGGCCTACGAGCAGTACTTC.